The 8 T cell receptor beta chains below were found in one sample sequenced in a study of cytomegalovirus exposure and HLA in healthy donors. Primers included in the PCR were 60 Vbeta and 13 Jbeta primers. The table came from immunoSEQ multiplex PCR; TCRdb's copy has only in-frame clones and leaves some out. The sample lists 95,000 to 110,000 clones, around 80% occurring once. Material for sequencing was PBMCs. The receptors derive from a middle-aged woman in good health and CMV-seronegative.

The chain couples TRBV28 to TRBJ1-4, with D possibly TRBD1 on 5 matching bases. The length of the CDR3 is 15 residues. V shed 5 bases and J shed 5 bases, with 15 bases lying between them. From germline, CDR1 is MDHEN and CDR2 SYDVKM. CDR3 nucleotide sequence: TGTGCCAGCAGTGACCAGGGATTTAAAAATGAAAAACTGTTTTTT. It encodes CASSDQGFKNEKLFF.

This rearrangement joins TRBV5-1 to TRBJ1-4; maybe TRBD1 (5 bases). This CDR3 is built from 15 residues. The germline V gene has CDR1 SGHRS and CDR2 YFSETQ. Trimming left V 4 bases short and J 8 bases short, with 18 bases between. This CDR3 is CASSGAGMGNEKLFF. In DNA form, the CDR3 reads TGCGCCAGCAGCGGCGCAGGGATGGGTAACGAAAAACTGTTTTTT.

This CDR3 reads CASSYSLGSSYEQYF. As DNA, the CDR3 is TGTGCCAGCAGTTACTCCCTAGGTAGCTCCTACGAGCAGTACTTC. The chain employs TRBV6-5 and TRBJ2-7; D remains ambiguous. From germline, CDR1 is MNHEY and CDR2 SVGAGI. This CDR3 spans 15 amino acids. Deletions cut 0 bases from V and 0 bases from J, with 9 bases between.

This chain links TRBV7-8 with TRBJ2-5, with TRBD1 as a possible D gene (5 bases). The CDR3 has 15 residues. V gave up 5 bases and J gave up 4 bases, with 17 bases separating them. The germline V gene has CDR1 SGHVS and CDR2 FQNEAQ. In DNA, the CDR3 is TGTGCCAGCAGCCCCTCCCGATATCAGGGAGAGACCCAGTACTTC. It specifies CASSPSRYQGETQYF.

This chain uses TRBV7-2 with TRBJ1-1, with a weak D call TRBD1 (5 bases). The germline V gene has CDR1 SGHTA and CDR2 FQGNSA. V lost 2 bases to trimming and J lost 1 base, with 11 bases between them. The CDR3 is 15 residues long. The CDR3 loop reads CASSLREGKNTEAFF. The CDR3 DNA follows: TGTGCCAGCAGCTTAAGGGAGGGGAAGAACACTGAAGCTTTCTTT.

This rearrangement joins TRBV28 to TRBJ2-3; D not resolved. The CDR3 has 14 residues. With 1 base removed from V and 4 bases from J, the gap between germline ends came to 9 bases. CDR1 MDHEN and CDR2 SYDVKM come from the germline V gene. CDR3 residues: CASSLSDLADTQYF. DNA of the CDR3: TGTGCCAGCAGTTTATCTGACTTGGCAGATACGCAGTATTTT.

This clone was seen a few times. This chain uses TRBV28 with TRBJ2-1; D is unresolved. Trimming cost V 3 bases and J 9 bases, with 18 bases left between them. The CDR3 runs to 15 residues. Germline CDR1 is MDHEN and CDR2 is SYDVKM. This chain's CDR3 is CASSFILSLSGEQFF. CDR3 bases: TGTGCCAGCAGTTTTATACTATCGCTTTCGGGTGAGCAGTTCTTC.

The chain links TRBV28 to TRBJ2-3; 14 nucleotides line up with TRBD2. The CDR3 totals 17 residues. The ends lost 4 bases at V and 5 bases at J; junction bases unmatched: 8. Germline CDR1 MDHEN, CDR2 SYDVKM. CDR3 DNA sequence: TGTGCCAGCAGTTACCTTGGGACTAGCGGGAGTCAAGATACGCAGTATTTT. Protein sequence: CASSYLGTSGSQDTQYF.